This T cell receptor (beta chain) was retrieved from a study of monozygotic twins with inflammatory bowel disease (dated by TCRdb to between 2017 and 2020). At the level of the whole study: The complete study included around 30 monozygotic twin pairs: 19 IBD-discordant Danish pairs and nine German pairs, of which four were IBD-concordant and five were IBD-discordant. Disease-associated traits were sought mainly through comparisons between IBD patients and their genetically identical healthy co-twins within discordant pairs. Each individual had, on average, about 151 000 unique TCRalpha sequences and 181 000 unique TCRbeta sequences available for analysis. General study outcomes and caveats: Background noise and inter-individual variability may have been introduced into the repertoires by the differing immunosuppressive treatments among patients. Repertoire similarity did not differ between concordant and discordant twins, possibly due to limited statistical power. Compared with healthy twins, IBD patients shared fewer clonotypes with other individuals, and the difference was most pronounced in patients with signs of disease activity. The results gave no support for a single strong signal or clonotype linked to IBD. IBD patients had lower TCRbeta repertoire diversity, measured by the inverse Simpson index, than their healthy co-twins. Different T cell subtypes could not be distinguished in the analysis.

About this clonotype: What antigen it recognizes has not been identified.

The library was obtained by 5' RACE. The input for every TCR library was approximately 3,500 ng of total RNA. For each sample, cDNA was synthesized in eight separate reactions using SMARTScribe reverse transcriptase. During cDNA synthesis, template switching was used to introduce unique molecular identifiers that contained a 6-nucleotide sample barcode. TCRalpha and TCRbeta cDNA was amplified in two nested PCRs of roughly 16 and 10 cycles, and bead purification was carried out after each PCR. Before amplification, the cDNA was treated with uracil DNA-glycosylase and purified using the QIAquick PCR purification kit. The second PCR added Illumina TruSeq-compatible adapters along with sample-specific barcodes. TapeStation and Qubit were used to check library quality and concentration, and 5 to 6 ng of each library went into the pool. The pooled libraries were sequenced with 2 x 100 bp reads and custom sequencing primers on an Illumina HiSeq2500 single-index Rapid Run. The authors' analysis ran thus. PCR and sequencing errors were corrected by UMI-based consensus assembly using MiGEC version 1.2.6. V(D)J alignment, clonotype assembly and CDR3 extraction were performed with MiXCR version 2.1.1. To normalise gene usage, clonotype sharing and MAIT/NKT TCR abundance, the top 1000, 10 000 and 20 000 clonotypes in each sample were analysed. Diversity was computed as the inverse Simpson index with the vegan R package after downsampling to 27 000 UMIs. Paired Mann-Whitney U tests were applied to discordant twin pairs, with Benjamini-Hochberg correction for multiple testing. TCRdb reprocessed the reads and provides one entry for every CDR3 protein sequence; no DNA is given. Clone size and V and J calls follow TCRdb, not the original study. This sample's table lists hundreds of thousands of distinct CDR3 sequences. Clones ranked in the top ten supply 2.4% of the sample.

According to the germline V gene (reference sequence), CDR1 reads DFQATT and CDR2 reads SNEGSKA. From its cysteine to its phenylalanine, the CDR3 spans 13 amino acids. The nucleotide record is missing. From each donor, a 2.5 ml peripheral blood sample was drawn into PAXgene tubes and stored at -80 degrees C. Total RNA was isolated from whole blood with the PAXgene blood miRNA kit on an automated QIAcube, without T cell sorting. Peripheral blood from monozygotic twin pairs concordant or discordant for inflammatory bowel disease was subjected to deep TCRalpha and TCRbeta repertoire profiling with unique molecular barcoding. Smoking habits were recorded for all twin pairs, and each individual was classified as a current, former or never smoker.

The V and J segments used are TRBV20-1 and TRBJ2-3. The sample consisted of blood. The TCR sequence derives from a human donor with ulcerative colitis or Crohn's disease, or a healthy co-twin of an affected twin (not recorded which). CDR3 loop: CSARIGSTDTQYF.